This TCR beta chain was identified during a study of T-cell reconstitution after alpha-beta-depleted transplantation in children. Concerning this clonotype itself: Its specificity is not known. A much larger clone differs from this one at a single base, so this may be a read error.

Unique molecular identifiers were incorporated when the TCRbeta library was constructed. TCRdb ran MiXCR on the PCR reads and lists one entry per CDR3 protein. The sample records some 300,000 distinct CDR3 sequences, almost 8% being singletons. Study-level results: Once a year had passed after transplant, T-cell counts and diversity came mostly from newly produced T cells. In patients about two months after transplant, alpha-beta T cells reportedly arose from several hundred expanded graft clones. At day 60, the high TCRbeta diversity found in some patients originated from recipient T cells and thymic progenitors that had survived.

Material: peripheral blood, obtained 360 days after TCRalphabeta/CD19-depleted stem cell transplant. This TCR was recovered from a female patient aged 2-10 years who had a stem cell transplant for Fanconi anemia, so the T cells may come from the graft donor.

The CDR3 nucleotides read TGCGCCAGCGGCTTGCAAAATCCCACAGATACGCAGTATTTT. Translating gives CASGLQNPTDTQYF. This chain connects TRBV5-1 to TRBJ2-3; no definite D call. In germline, CDR1 is SGHRS, CDR2 YFSETQ. There are 14 residues in the CDR3.